This T cell receptor (beta chain) is drawn from a study of blood T cell repertoires in COVID-19. Study information: The origin of the acute and convalescent COVID-19 samples was the United States, Italy and Spain.

This clone was seen once. V lost 3 bases, J lost 7 bases, and 6 bases lay in between. The CDR3 has 12 amino acids. CDR1 is LGHNT, CDR2 FRNRAP, per germline. Repertoires were generated with immunoSEQ multiplex PCR, while TCRdb's copy carries only in-frame clones and drops some. The sample carries about 310,000 clones, around 90% recorded once. Sequenced input: peripheral blood. The TCR sequence derives from a middle-aged man with active or convalescent COVID-19. V gene TRBV12-5 combines with J gene TRBJ2-2; no reliable D call. The CDR3 region is CASGFYRGELFF. In DNA, the CDR3 is TGTGCTAGTGGTTTCTACCGCGGGGAGCTGTTTTTT.